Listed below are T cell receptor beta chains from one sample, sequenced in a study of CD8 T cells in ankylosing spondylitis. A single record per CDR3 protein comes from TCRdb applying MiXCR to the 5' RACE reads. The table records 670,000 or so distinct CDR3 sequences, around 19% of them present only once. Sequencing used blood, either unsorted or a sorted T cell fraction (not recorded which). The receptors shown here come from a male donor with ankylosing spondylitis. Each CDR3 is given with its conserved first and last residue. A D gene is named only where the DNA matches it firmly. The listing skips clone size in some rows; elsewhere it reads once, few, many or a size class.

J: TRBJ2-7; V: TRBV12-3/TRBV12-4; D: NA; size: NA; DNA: TGTGCCAGCAGTTTCGTAGGGAACCCCTACGAGCAGTACTTC; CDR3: CASSFVGNPYEQYF
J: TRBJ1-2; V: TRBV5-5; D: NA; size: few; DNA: TGTGCCAGCAGCTTGATGGCAGGGGCTGGCTACACCTTC; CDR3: CASSLMAGAGYTF
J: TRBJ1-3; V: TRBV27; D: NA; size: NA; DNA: TGTGCCAGCATGAACGGTGGGGGGCGAGGAAACACCATATATTTT; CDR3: CASMNGGGRGNTIYF
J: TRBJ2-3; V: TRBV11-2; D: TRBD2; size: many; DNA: TGTGCCAGCAGCTTAGGTGGGGTAGCGGGAAGAGATACGCAGTATTTT; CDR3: CASSLGGVAGRDTQYF
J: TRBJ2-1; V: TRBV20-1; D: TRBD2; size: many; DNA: TGCAGTGCTAGATGGACTAGCCCGCTCGATGAGCAGTTCTTC; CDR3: CSARWTSPLDEQFF
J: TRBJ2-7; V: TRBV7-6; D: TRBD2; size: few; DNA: TGTGCCAGCAGCATGACTAGCGGGGGCTACGAGCAGTACTTC; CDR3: CASSMTSGGYEQYF
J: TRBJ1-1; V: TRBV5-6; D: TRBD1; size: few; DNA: TGTGCCAGCAGCCCCGGGACAGGGGAGACTGAAGCTTTCTTT; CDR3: CASSPGTGETEAFF
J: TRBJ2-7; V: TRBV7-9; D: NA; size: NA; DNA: TGTGCCAGCAGCCCCCCCGCGGCCCACGAGCAGTACTTC; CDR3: CASSPPAAHEQYF
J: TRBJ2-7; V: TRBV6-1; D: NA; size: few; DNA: TGTGCCAGCAGGCCATACACGGAGAGCTACGAGCAGTACTTC; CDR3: CASRPYTESYEQYF
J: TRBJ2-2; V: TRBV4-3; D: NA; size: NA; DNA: TGCGCCAGCAGCCAAGAAGTCCAGCGGGCCTTGGGGGGGGAGCTGTTTTTT; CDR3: CASSQEVQRALGGELFF
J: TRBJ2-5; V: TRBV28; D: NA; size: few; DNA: TGTGCCAGCAGTTTAGTCAGCGTACAAGAGACCCAGTACTTC; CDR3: CASSLVSVQETQYF
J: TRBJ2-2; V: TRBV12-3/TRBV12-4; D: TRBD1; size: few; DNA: TGTGCCAGCAGCGGACCGGGACAGGGAGGCACCGGGGAGCTGTTTTTT; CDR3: CASSGPGQGGTGELFF
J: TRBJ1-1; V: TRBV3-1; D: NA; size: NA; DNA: TGTGCCAGCAGCCAGATTCACACTGAAGCTTTCTTT; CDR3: CASSQIHTEAFF
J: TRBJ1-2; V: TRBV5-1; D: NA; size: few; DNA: TGCGCCAGCAGCTTGGTTCCAGGGCTCTATGGCTACACCTTC; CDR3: CASSLVPGLYGYTF
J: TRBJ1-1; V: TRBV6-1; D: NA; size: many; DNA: TGTGCCAGCAGTGCCCGGACACCTATGAACACTGAAGCTTTCTTT; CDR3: CASSARTPMNTEAFF
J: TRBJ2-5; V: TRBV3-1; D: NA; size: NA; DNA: TGTGCCAGCAGCCAACAACCGAATCCCCAAGAGACCCAGTACTTC; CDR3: CASSQQPNPQETQYF
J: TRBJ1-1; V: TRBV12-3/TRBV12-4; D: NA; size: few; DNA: TGTGCCAGCAGTTTCCCCGTGAGCACTGAAGCTTTCTTT; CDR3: CASSFPVSTEAFF
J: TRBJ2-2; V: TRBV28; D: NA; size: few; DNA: TGTGCCAGCAGCGGGGGTCAGGCCCCAACCGGGGAGCTGTTTTTT; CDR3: CASSGGQAPTGELFF
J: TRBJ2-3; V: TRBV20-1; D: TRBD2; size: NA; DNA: TGCAGTGCGAAAACTAGCGGAACCAAGAGATCAGATACGCAGTATTTT; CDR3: CSAKTSGTKRSDTQYF
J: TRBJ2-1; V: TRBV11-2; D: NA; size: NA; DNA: TGTGCCAGCAGCTTAAACCCGATAGCGGCAAGCTCCTACAATGAGCAGTTCTTC; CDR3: CASSLNPIAASSYNEQFF
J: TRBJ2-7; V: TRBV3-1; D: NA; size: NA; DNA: TGTGCCAGCAGCCAAGAGGGAGGGGGCGTCTACGAGCAGTACTTC; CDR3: CASSQEGGGVYEQYF
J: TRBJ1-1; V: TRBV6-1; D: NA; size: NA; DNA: TGTGCCAGCAGGGCCGGGGTATTGAACACTGAAGCTTTCTTT; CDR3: CASRAGVLNTEAFF
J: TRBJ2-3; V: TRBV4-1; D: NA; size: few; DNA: TGCGCCAGCAGCCAAGGGTCCCCCCTCAGGACGGGAGATACGCAGTATTTT; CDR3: CASSQGSPLRTGDTQYF
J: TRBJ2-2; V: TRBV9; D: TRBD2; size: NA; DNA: TGTGCCAGCAGCGAGGACACGACTATGGAGCGGGAGGTCTACACCGGGGAGCTGTTTTTT; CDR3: CASSEDTTMEREVYTGELFF
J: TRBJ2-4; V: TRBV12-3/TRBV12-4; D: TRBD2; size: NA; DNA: TGTGCCAGCACCAAACTAGCGGGGACTACGGGGGCCAAAAACATTCAGTACTTC; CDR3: CASTKLAGTTGAKNIQYF
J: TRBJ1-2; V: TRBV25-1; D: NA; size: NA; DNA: TGTGCCAGCAGTGAACAATCCCTATTAGGTACTGGTGGCTACACCTTC; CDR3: CASSEQSLLGTGGYTF
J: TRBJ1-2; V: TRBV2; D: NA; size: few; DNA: TGTGCCAGCAGTGAAGGATTCGGGGGCAGTGGCTACACCTTC; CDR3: CASSEGFGGSGYTF
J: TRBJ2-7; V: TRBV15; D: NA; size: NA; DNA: TGTGCCACCTCCCTAAGGCGGGCAGTATCTTACGAGCAGTACTTC; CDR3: CATSLRRAVSYEQYF
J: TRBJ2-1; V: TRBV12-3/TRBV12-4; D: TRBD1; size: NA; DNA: TGTGCCAGCAGACCAAACAGGGGGACCTCCTACAATGAGCAGTTCTTC; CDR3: CASRPNRGTSYNEQFF
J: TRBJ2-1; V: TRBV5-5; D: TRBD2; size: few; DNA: TGTGCCAGCAGCTTGGTCCCCGCGGGGGACTCCTACAATGAGCAGTTCTTC; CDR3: CASSLVPAGDSYNEQFF
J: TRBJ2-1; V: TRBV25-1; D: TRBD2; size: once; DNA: TGTGCCAGCAGATCAGCGGGGTCCTACAATGAGCAGTTCTTC; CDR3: CASRSAGSYNEQFF
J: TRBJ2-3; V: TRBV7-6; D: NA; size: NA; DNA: TGTGCCAGCAGCTTAGCTCGGGGCCACACAGATACGCAGTATTTT; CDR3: CASSLARGHTDTQYF
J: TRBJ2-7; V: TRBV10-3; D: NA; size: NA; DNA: TGTGCCATCAGCAGGGGTCTCGGGAAAAGCTCCTACGAGCAGTACTTC; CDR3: CAISRGLGKSSYEQYF
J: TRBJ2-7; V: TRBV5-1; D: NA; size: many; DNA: TGCGCCAGCAGCCCGGACTCAGCCTCCTACGAGCAGTACTTC; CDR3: CASSPDSASYEQYF
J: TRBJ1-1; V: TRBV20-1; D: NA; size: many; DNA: TGCAGTGCCCGGCAGGGCCACACTGAAGCTTTCTTT; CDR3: CSARQGHTEAFF
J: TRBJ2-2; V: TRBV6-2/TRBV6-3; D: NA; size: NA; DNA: TGTGCCAGCAGTTACTCCCCGACAGGGAACACCGGGGAGCTGTTTTTT; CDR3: CASSYSPTGNTGELFF
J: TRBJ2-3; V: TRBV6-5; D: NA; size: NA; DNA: TGTGCCAGCAGTTACGGGGACCGAGGCCCAGATACGCAGTATTTT; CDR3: CASSYGDRGPDTQYF
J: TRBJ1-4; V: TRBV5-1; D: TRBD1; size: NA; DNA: TGCGCCAGCAGCTCCGGGACAGGGATGCAAAAACTGTTTTTT; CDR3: CASSSGTGMQKLFF
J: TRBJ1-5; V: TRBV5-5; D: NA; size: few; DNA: TGTGCCAGCAGCTTGGCCGTGTTATCAGGGTTAACTCAGCCCCAGCATTTT; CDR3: CASSLAVLSGLTQPQHF